Presented here are 4 T cell receptor beta chains from one specimen sequenced in a study of CD8 T cells in Susac syndrome. When the RNA was reverse transcribed, random hexamers were used with an input of roughly 0.45 to 1 ug. TCRdb reanalysed the immunoSEQ multiplex PCR reads using MiXCR and keeps one entry per CDR3 protein. This sample has about 300,000 distinct CDR3 sequences, with just over 90% found just once. The material sequenced was CD4+ T cells from PBMCs. The receptors here all came from a human donor with multiple sclerosis.

CDR3 sequence reads: CASSVGGDSYEQYF. The CDR3, as DNA: TGTGCCAGCAGCGTAGGCGGGGACTCCTACGAGCAGTACTTC. This chain connects TRBV9 to TRBJ2-7, with a weak D call TRBD2 (6 bases). The CDR3 is made up of 14 amino acids. Per the germline V gene, CDR1 is SGDLS and CDR2 is YYNGEE. Deletions cut 0 bases from V and 0 bases from J, with 7 bases between.

The rearrangement uses TRBV9 and TRBJ1-1; TRBD1 is a possible D gene (5 bases). The germline V gene encodes CDR1 SGDLS and CDR2 YYNGEE. The CDR3 extends over 17 amino acids. Trimming left V 4 bases short and J 4 bases short, with 23 bases between. DNA of the CDR3: TGTGCCAGCAGCAGACGCCCATCGCCGGGACCCAGCACTGAAGCTTTCTTT. It yields the protein CASSRRPSPGPSTEAFF. The full variable domain, with the rest looked up from reference TRBV9 and TRBJ1-1, is DSGVTQTPKHLITATGQRVTLRCSPRSGDLSVYWYQQSLDQGLQFLIQYYNGEERAKGNILERFSAQQFPDLHSELNLSSLELGDSALYFCASSRRPSPGPSTEAFFGQGTRLTVV.

This rearrangement joins TRBV30 to TRBJ1-5; D unresolved. CDR3 size: 12 residues. CDR1 is GTSNPN, CDR2 SVGIG, per germline (reference sequence). Trimming stripped 0 bases from V and 4 bases from J, with 4 bases between. The CDR3 DNA follows: TGTGCCTGGAGTGTAAATAATCAGCCCCAGCATTTT. Protein: CAWSVNNQPQHF.

This chain links TRBV9 with TRBJ2-7, with TRBD1 matching 8 bases. Germline values: CDR1 SGDLS, CDR2 YYNGEE. V shed 0 bases and J 3 bases; nucleotides not matched to a gene: 5. The CDR3 is 15 amino acids. Here the CDR3 reads CASSVGLQGVYEQYF. CDR3 in DNA: TGTGCCAGCAGCGTAGGTCTACAGGGGGTCTACGAGCAGTACTTC. Full variable domain (rest looked up from reference TRBV9 and TRBJ2-7): DSGVTQTPKHLITATGQRVTLRCSPRSGDLSVYWYQQSLDQGLQFLIQYYNGEERAKGNILERFSAQQFPDLHSELNLSSLELGDSALYFCASSVGLQGVYEQYFGPGTRLTVT.